A single sample is the source of the 17 T cell receptor beta chains below, sequenced in a study of cytomegalovirus exposure and HLA in healthy donors (dated by TCRdb to 2017 to 2019). Preparation of the library involved the immunoSEQ multiplex PCR assay. The multiplex PCR relied on a mix of 60 forward primers for TCR Vbeta segments and 13 reverse primers for TCR Jbeta segments. TCRdb's version of the immuneACCESS table is confined to in-frame rearrangements and falls short of the full clone set. An unresolved V gene accounts for under half of the shortfall where checked; the remainder is of unknown origin. A total of under 200,000 clones appear in this sample, approximately 80% of them only once. The ten largest clones represent approximately 7% of the sample. The sequenced sample consisted of PBMCs. The source of these receptors is a young woman in good health and CMV-seropositive.

The chain combines TRBV18 with TRBJ2-7; no clear D. V shed 2 bases and J shed 0 bases, with 11 bases lying between them. The CDR3 contains 15 residues. Per germline, CDR1 KGHSH and CDR2 LQKENI. The CDR3 DNA reads TGTGCCAGCTCACCAATGGGCAGAAGCTCCTACGAGCAGTACTTC. This translates into CASSPMGRSSYEQYF. The complete variable domain, with remaining parts taken from reference TRBV18 and TRBJ2-7, reads NAGVMQNPRHLVRRRGQEARLRCSPMKGHSHVYWYRQLPEEGLKFMVYLQKENIIDESGMPKERFSAEFPKEGPSILRIQQVVRGDSAAYFCASSPMGRSSYEQYFGPGTRLTVT.

Concerning this clone: This may stem from a read error, because a much larger clone lies one nucleotide away. The chain carries TRBV7-9 and TRBJ1-1; 7 positions match TRBD1. The V and J ends lost 2 bases and 0 bases, in that order; junction bases with no gene match: 0. This CDR3 region has 14 residues. Looked up from germline, CDR1 is SEHNR and CDR2 is FQNEAQ (reference sequence). Written as DNA, the CDR3 is TGTGCCAGCAGCTTACAGGGGGTGAACACTGAAGCTTTCTTT. This sequence encodes CASSLQGVNTEAFF.

The V and J genes are TRBV5-1 and TRBJ1-2, with 9 bases matching TRBD1. CDR3 length: 15 amino acids. Looked up from germline, CDR1 is SGHRS and CDR2 is YFSETQ. With 4 bases clipped from V and 5 bases from J, the junction kept 9 bases outside the gene matches. CDR3: CASSPDRGAVYGYTF. In DNA form, the CDR3 reads TGCGCCAGCAGCCCAGACAGGGGGGCAGTGTATGGCTACACCTTC.

The chain employs TRBV11-3 and TRBJ2-7; 9 bases match TRBD1. This CDR3 has 15 amino acids. V lost 5 bases to trimming and J lost 7 bases; unmatched junction nucleotides: 12. The germline CDR1 and CDR2 sequences are SGHNT and YENEEA. CDR3 DNA sequence: TGTGCCAGCAGCCTACAAGGACAGGGGCTAGGGGAGCAGTACTTC. Translated: CASSLQGQGLGEQYF.

J is TRBJ1-4 and V is TRBV29-1, with TRBD1 matching over 11 bases. J was trimmed by 8 bases and V by 4 bases; bases with no gene match: 3. In germline, CDR1 is SQVTM, CDR2 ANQGSEA. The CDR3 sequence is 13 residues long. In DNA form, the CDR3 reads TGCAGCGTTGGACGGGACAGGGGGGAAAAACTGTTTTTT. As protein: CSVGRDRGEKLFF. Together with reference TRBV29-1 and TRBJ1-4, the CDR3 gives the full variable domain: SAVISQKPSRDICQRGTSLTIQCQVDSQVTMMFWYRQQPGQSLTLIATANQGSEATYESGFVIDKFPISRPNLTFSTLTVSNMSPEDSSIYLCSVGRDRGEKLFFGSGTQLSVL.

V usage is TRBV7-3 and J usage is TRBJ1-1; maybe TRBD1 (6 bases). Trimming left V 2 bases short and J 11 bases short, with 15 bases between. CDR3 length equals 13 residues. Germline lookup yields CDR1 SGHTA and CDR2 FQGTGA. CDR3 residues: CASSLEGGGEAFF. CDR3 DNA: TGTGCCAGCAGCTTAGAGGGTGGGGGCGAGGCTTTCTTT.

The chain joins TRBV7-3 to TRBJ1-1; TRBD1 aligns across 8 bases. Germline V gives CDR1 SGHTA, CDR2 FQGTGA. The CDR3 is made up of 13 amino acids. Trimming cost V 5 bases and J 4 bases; bases outside gene matches: 3. CDR3 coding DNA: TGTGCCAGCAGCCCCCAGGGGGCCACTGAAGCTTTCTTT. Its protein product is CASSPQGATEAFF.

This sequence joins TRBV5-1 and TRBJ2-1; D not certain. V lost 2 bases and J 0 bases, leaving 9 bases between the germline ends. The CDR3 has 15 amino acids. CDR1 is SGHRS, CDR2 YFSETQ, per germline. The CDR3 here is CASSFTSSSYNEQFF. The CDR3 DNA sequence: TGCGCCAGCAGCTTTACCTCGAGCTCCTACAATGAGCAGTTCTTC.

This chain connects TRBV6-6 to TRBJ1-2; 8 bases agree with TRBD1. CDR3 length equals 15 residues. J was trimmed by 4 bases and V by 6 bases; bases with no gene match: 10. The germline CDR1 and CDR2 sequences are MNHNY and SVGAGI (reference sequence). The chain's CDR3 is CASSPNRDRSYGYTF. The CDR3 nucleotides read TGTGCCAGCAGCCCAAACCGGGACAGGAGCTATGGCTACACCTTC.

J is TRBJ1-1 and V is TRBV10-1; 8 bases align to TRBD1. Germline V gives CDR1 WNHNN, CDR2 SYGVQD (reference sequence). The trim removed 5 bases at V and 0 bases at J, leaving 5 bases unmatched. The CDR3 totals 15 residues. CDR3 sequence reads: CASSRTGGLNTEAFF. The CDR3 DNA is TGCGCCAGCAGTCGAACAGGGGGTTTGAACACTGAAGCTTTCTTT.

J is TRBJ2-7 and V is TRBV29-1; 9 positions match TRBD1. This CDR3 spans 14 amino acids. CDR1 and CDR2 (germline): SQVTM, ANQGSEA. V trimming: 7 bases; J trimming: 7 bases; junction bases outside the gene matches: 14. The CDR3 region has the DNA TGCAGCGCTGGACAGGGGATAACCCTTCGGGAGCAGTACTTC. It specifies CSAGQGITLREQYF.

The V gene is TRBV7-2, the J gene TRBJ2-2; D call uncertain. The CDR3 length is 13 residues. The V end was cut by 5 bases, the J end by 3 bases, with 7 bases between. From germline, CDR1 is SGHTA and CDR2 FQGNSA. CDR3 nucleotides: TGTGCCAGCAGCCCCGACTACACCGGGGAGCTGTTTTTT. Translated, it gives CASSPDYTGELFF.

The rearrangement uses TRBV29-1 and TRBJ2-1, with D unclear. Per germline, CDR1 SQVTM and CDR2 ANQGSEA. The V and J ends lost 1 base and 4 bases respectively, with 11 bases between them. This CDR3 is built from 14 residues. The DNA for the CDR3 is TGCAGCGTTGAAGGTCCAAGACTTTACAATGAGCAGTTCTTC. Translating gives CSVEGPRLYNEQFF.

This chain links TRBV10-3 with TRBJ1-2; weak D call: TRBD1 (5 bases). V was trimmed by 3 bases and J by 5 bases, leaving 7 bases between them. In germline, CDR1 is ENHRY, CDR2 SYGVKD. The CDR3 covers 12 residues. This CDR3 reads CAISDPGYGYTF. The CDR3 DNA sequence: TGTGCCATCAGTGACCCAGGGTATGGCTACACCTTC.

This clone was seen just once. This chain connects TRBV5-1 to TRBJ1-1; 7 bases agree with TRBD1. Losses at the gene ends were 1 base for V and 4 bases for J; bases not matched to a gene: 4. CDR1 is SGHRS and CDR2 is YFSETQ in the germline V gene. This CDR3 has 14 amino acids. This CDR3 reads CASSLQGVGTEAFF. The CDR3 DNA is TGCGCCAGCAGCTTGCAGGGGGTCGGCACTGAAGCTTTCTTT.

V gene TRBV28 combines with J gene TRBJ2-5; 7 nucleotides line up with TRBD1. The J call is doubtful: the DNA matches TRBJ2-7 better. Germline loops: CDR1 MDHEN, CDR2 SYDVKM. The CDR3 sequence is 15 residues long. The CDR3 sequence: CASSPLGQILYEQYF. CDR3 bases: TGTGCCAGCAGCCCTCTGGGACAGATTCTCTACGAGCAGTACTTC.

The chain carries TRBV27 and TRBJ2-5, with D unresolved. This CDR3 is built from 13 residues. CDR1 and CDR2 from the germline V gene are MNHEY and SMNVEV (reference sequence). V was trimmed by 2 bases and J by 5 bases, leaving 9 bases between them. CDR3 nucleotide sequence: TGTGCCAGCAGTTTAAATAGTTTGGAGACCCAGTACTTC. This translates into CASSLNSLETQYF.